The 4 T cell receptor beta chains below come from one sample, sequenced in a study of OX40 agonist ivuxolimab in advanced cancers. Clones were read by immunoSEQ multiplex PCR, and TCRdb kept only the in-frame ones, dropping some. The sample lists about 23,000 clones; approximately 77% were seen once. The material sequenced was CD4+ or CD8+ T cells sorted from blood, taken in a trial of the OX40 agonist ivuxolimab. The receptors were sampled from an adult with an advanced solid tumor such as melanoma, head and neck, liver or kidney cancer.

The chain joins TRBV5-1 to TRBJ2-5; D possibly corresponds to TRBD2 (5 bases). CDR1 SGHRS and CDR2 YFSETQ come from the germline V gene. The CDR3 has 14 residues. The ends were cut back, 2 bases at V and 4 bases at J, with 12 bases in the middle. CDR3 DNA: TGCGCCAGCAGCTTAGGACTCGGAGCAGAGACCCAGTACTTC. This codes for CASSLGLGAETQYF.

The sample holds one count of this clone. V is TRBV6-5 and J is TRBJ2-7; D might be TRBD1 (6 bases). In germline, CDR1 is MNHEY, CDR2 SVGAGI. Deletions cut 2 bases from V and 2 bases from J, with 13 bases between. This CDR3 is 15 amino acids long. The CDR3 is CASSYPQGRAYEQYF. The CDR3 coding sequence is TGTGCCAGCAGTTACCCGCAGGGGCGCGCCTACGAGCAGTACTTC.

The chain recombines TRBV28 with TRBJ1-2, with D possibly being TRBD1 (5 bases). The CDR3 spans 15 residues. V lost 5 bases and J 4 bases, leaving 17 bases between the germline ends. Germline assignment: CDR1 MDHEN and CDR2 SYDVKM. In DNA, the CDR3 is TGTGCCAGCAGTATGGCAGGGACCCCCTTCTATGGCTACACCTTC. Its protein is CASSMAGTPFYGYTF.

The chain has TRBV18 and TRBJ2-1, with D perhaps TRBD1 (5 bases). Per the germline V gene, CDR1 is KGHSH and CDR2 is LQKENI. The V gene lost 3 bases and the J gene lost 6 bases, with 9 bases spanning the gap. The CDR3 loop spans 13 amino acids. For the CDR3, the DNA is TGTGCCAGCTCACCGGGGCCCGGCAATGAGCAGTTCTTC. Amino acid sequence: CASSPGPGNEQFF.